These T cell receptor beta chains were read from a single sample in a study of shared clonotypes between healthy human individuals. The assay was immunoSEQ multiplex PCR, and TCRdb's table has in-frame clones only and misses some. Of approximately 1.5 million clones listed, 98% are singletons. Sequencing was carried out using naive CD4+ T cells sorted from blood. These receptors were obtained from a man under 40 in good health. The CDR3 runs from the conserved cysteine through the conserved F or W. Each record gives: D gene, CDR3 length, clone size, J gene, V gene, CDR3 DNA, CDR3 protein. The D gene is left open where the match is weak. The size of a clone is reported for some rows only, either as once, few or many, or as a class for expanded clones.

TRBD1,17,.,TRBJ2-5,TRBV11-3,TGTGCCAGCAGCTCCTTCCTGGGAGACAGGGGGGGGGAGACCCAGTACTTC,CASSSFLGDRGGETQYF
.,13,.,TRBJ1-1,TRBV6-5,TGTGCTAGCAAGGAAGTCTTGAACACTGAAGCTTTCTTT,CASKEVLNTEAFF
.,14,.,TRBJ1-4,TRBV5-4,TGTGCCAGCAGCTTGGTGGGGGCAGGAGAAAAACTGTTTTTT,CASSLVGAGEKLFF
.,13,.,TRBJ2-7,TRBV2,TGTGCGAGCCGGCGGGACAGAGGGGGCGAGCAGTACTTC,CASRRDRGGEQYF
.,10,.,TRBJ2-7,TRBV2,TGTGCCAGAGGGAAGGACGAGCAGTACTTC,CARGKDEQYF
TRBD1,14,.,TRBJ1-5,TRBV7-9,TGTGCCAGCAGCGAAACAGGGGGCCGTCAGCCCCAGCATTTT,CASSETGGRQPQHF
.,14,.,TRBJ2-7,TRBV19,TGTGCCAGTAGTATGGAGGCAGGGGAATACGAGCAGTACTTC,CASSMEAGEYEQYF
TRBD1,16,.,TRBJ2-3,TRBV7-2,TGTGCCAGCAGCTTAGGGTGGGGGACAGGGGTAGATACGCAGTATTTT,CASSLGWGTGVDTQYF
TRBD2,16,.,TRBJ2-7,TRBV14,TGTGCCAGCAGCCAAAGGACTAGCGCTTACTCCTACGAGCAGTACTTC,CASSQRTSAYSYEQYF
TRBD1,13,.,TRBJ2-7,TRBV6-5,TGTGCCAGCAGTTACTCGGGACAGTACGAGCAGTACTTC,CASSYSGQYEQYF
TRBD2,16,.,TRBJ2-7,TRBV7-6,TGTGCCAGCAGCACGGGACTAGCGGGAGGATCCTACGAGCAGTACTTC,CASSTGLAGGSYEQYF
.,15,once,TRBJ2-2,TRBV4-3,TGCGCCAGCAGCCCCGTCCCCTGGGGGTTTGGGGAGCTGTTTTTT,CASSPVPWGFGELFF
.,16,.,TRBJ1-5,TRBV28,TGTGCCAGCAGAGTTTCGTCAGGTTCCGGCAATCAGCCCCAGCATTTT,CASRVSSGSGNQPQHF
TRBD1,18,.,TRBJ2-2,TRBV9,TGTGCCAGCAGCTCGTCCTCGACAGGGGGTAAAACCACCGGGGAGCTGTTTTTT,CASSSSSTGGKTTGELFF
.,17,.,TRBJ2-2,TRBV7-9,TGTGCCAGCAGCTTAGCCCTCGGACTCGGTGGATCCGGGGAGCTGTTTTTT,CASSLALGLGGSGELFF
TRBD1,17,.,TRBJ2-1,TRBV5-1,TGCGCCAGCAGCTTGGGTTTGGGGACAGGGGGATACAATGAGCAGTTCTTC,CASSLGLGTGGYNEQFF
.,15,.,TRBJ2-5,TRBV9,TGTGCCAGCAGCGTCAGTCCCCTAGCGCAAGAGACCCAGTACTTC,CASSVSPLAQETQYF
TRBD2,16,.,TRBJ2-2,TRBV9,TGTGCCAGCAGCGGGGTAGCGGGAGATTACACCGGGGAGCTGTTTTTT,CASSGVAGDYTGELFF
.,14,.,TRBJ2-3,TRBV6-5,TGTGCCAGCACCCCAGGGGTCTTCCCAGATACGCAGTATTTT,CASTPGVFPDTQYF
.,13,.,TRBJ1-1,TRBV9,TGTGCCAGCAGCGTAGAAGGGCGCACTGAAGCTTTCTTT,CASSVEGRTEAFF
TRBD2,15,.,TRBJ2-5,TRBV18,TGTGCCAGCTCACCGGTTAGCGGGAGCGGAGAGACCCAGTACTTC,CASSPVSGSGETQYF
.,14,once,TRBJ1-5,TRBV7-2,TGTGCCAGCCTGATGCGTTCGGGAGATCAGCCCCAGCATTTT,CASLMRSGDQPQHF
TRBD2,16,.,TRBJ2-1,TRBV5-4,TGTGCCAGCAGCCGACCGACTAGCGGGGACTACAATGAGCAGTTCTTC,CASSRPTSGDYNEQFF
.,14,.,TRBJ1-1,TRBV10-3,TGTGCCATGAGTGGGGATGAGTTAACCGGCGCAGCTTTCTTT,CAMSGDELTGAAFF
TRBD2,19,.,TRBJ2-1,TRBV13,TGTGCCAGCAGCCCCGTACAACCTTCGGCGGGAGGGCCCGGCAATGAGCAGTTCTTC,CASSPVQPSAGGPGNEQFF
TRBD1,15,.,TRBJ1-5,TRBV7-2,TGTGCCAGCAGCTTAACAGGGGGCGCGGGTCAGCCCCAGCATTTT,CASSLTGGAGQPQHF
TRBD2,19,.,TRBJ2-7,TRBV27,TGTGCCAGCAGTTCTCCACGGGACCGAGATGCTAGCGGCCAGTACGAGCAGTACTTC,CASSSPRDRDASGQYEQYF
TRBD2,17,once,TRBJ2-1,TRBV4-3,TGCGCCAGCAGCCAAGGGACTAGCGTCCCAGCCCCCAATGAGCAGTTCTTC,CASSQGTSVPAPNEQFF
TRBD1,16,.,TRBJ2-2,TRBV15,TGTGCCACCCCAGGGACAGGGACGTCGGGCACCGGGGAGCTGTTTTTT,CATPGTGTSGTGELFF
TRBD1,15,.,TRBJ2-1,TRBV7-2,TGTGCCAGCAGCTGGGACAGGGGGGTCTACAATGAGCAGTTCTTC,CASSWDRGVYNEQFF
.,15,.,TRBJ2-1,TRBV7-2,TGTGCCAGCACCTTACGGGTGATGTCAAGGAATGAGCAGTTCTTC,CASTLRVMSRNEQFF
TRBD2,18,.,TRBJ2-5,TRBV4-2,TGTGCCAGCAGCCTGCGACTAGCGGGAGGGCCACTGGGGTGGACCCAGTACTTC,CASSLRLAGGPLGWTQYF
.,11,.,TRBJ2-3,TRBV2,TGTGCCAGCACCCCGGGGGATACGCAGTATTTT,CASTPGDTQYF
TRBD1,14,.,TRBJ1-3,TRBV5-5,TGTGCCAGCAGCTTTCGACAGGGCGGAAACACCATATATTTT,CASSFRQGGNTIYF
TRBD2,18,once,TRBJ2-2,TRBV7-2,TGTGCCAGCAGCTCCCTAGTGCTGGCGGGAGGGACCCCCGGGGAGCTGTTTTTT,CASSSLVLAGGTPGELFF
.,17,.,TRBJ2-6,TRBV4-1,TGCGCCAGCTCGCTTCCCCGGGGGCGGTCTGGGGCCAACGTCCTGACTTTC,CASSLPRGRSGANVLTF
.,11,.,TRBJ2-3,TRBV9,TGTGCCAGCAGCTACGAAGATACGCAGTATTTT,CASSYEDTQYF
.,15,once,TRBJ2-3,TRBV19,TGTGCCAGTAGACTGGACAGACAAAGCACAGATACGCAGTATTTT,CASRLDRQSTDTQYF
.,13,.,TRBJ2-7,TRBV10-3,TGTGCCATCAGCCTGACAGAATCCTACGAGCAGTACTTC,CAISLTESYEQYF
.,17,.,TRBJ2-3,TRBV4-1,TGCGCCAGCAGCCCCGTGGGGAGAGCGGCCCCCACAGATACGCAGTATTTT,CASSPVGRAAPTDTQYF
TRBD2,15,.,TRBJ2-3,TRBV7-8,TGTGCCAGCAGCTTAAGACTAGCGGGAGTAGATACGCAGTATTTT,CASSLRLAGVDTQYF
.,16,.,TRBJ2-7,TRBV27,TGTGCCAGCAGTTTATTCGCGGGACAGCTTTCCTACGAGCAGTACTTC,CASSLFAGQLSYEQYF
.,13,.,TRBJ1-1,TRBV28,TGTGCCAGCAGTTCTCCAGGGCGGACTGAAGCTTTCTTT,CASSSPGRTEAFF
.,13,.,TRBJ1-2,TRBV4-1,TGCGCCAGCAGCCAAACACCGGGGGTCGGCTACACCTTC,CASSQTPGVGYTF
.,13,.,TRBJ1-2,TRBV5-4,TGTGCCAGCAGCTTGGTGGGCAGCCTCGGCTACACCTTC,CASSLVGSLGYTF
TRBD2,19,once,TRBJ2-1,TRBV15,TGTGCCACCAGCAGAATTCTCGGTAAGGGACTAGCGGAATACAATGAGCAGTTCTTC,CATSRILGKGLAEYNEQFF
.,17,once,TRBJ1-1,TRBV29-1,TGCAGCGTTGAAGGATTTAATAGGGGGGGCGGCGGCACTGAAGCTTTCTTT,CSVEGFNRGGGGTEAFF
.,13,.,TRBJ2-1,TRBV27,TGTGCCAGTAGGCCCTCCCTTTACAATGAGCAGTTCTTC,CASRPSLYNEQFF
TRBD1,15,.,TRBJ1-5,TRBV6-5,TGTGCCAGCAGCCCGGACAGGGGGTCCAATCAGCCCCAGCATTTT,CASSPDRGSNQPQHF
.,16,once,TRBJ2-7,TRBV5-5,TGTGCCAGCAGCCCACAGACCCCGGCTCCATCCTACGAGCAGTACTTC,CASSPQTPAPSYEQYF
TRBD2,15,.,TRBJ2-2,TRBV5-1,TGCGCCAGCAGCTCCCCTAGCGGGAACACCGGGGAGCTGTTTTTT,CASSSPSGNTGELFF